This T cell receptor (beta chain) was documented in a study of T cells in Graves' hyperthyroidism and ophthalmopathy. It was RNA transcripts that yielded the amplified TCR beta CDR3 regions. HTBI primers were the set used in a first-round RT-PCR of the TCR CDR3. TCRdb reprocessed the multiplex PCR reads with MiXCR, giving one entry per CDR3 protein. The sample shows some 300,000 distinct CDR3 sequences, 13% of them seen only once. The germline V gene encodes CDR1 SGHRS and CDR2 YFSETQ. This CDR3 has 17 amino acids. Sampled blood dates from first hyperthyroidism diagnosis, and it precedes any ophthalmopathy symptoms. This clonotype was counted a few times. Its target is not known. One end of the junction fails to match germline, which may point to a read error. Study results and limitations: The blood repertoire included most of the expanded thyroid clonotypes above 0.001.

Sequencing was performed on blood. This sequence originates from a woman in her twenties or thirties with Graves' hyperthyroidism that later progressed to Graves' ophthalmopathy. This chain joins TRBV5-1 and TRBJ1-1; tentatively, D is TRBD1 (6 bases). CDR3 DNA: TGCGCCAGCAGCTTGGCTGCGGTGGGAGGGGGGAACACTGGAGCTTTCTTT. Amino acid sequence: CASSLAAVGGGNTGAFF. Full variable domain (missing parts from reference TRBV5-1 and TRBJ1-1): KAGVTQTPRYLIKTRGQQVTLSCSPISGHRSVSWYQQTPGQGLQFLFEYFSETQRNKGNFPGRFSGRQFSNSRSEMNVSTLELGDSALYLCASSLAAVGGGNTGAFFGQGTRLTVV.